The 31 T cell receptor beta chains below were found in one sample sequenced in a study of CD8 T cells in Susac syndrome. RNA was extracted with the RNeasy kit, and a quantity of roughly 0.45 to 1 ug was reverse transcribed using random hexamers. Using its own MiXCR run on the immunoSEQ multiplex PCR reads, TCRdb lists one record per CDR3 protein. The profile shows under 200,000 distinct CDR3 sequences, 85% to 95% of them singletons. Sequences were obtained from CD8+ T cells from PBMCs. The origin of the receptors is a human donor with multiple sclerosis.

Here the CDR3 reads CATGLAESYEQYF. DNA of the CDR3: TGTGCCACAGGACTGGCGGAGAGCTACGAGCAGTACTTC. The chain recombines TRBV6-6 with TRBJ2-7; TRBD2 might be the D (5 bases). Germline lookup yields CDR1 MNHNY and CDR2 SVGAGI (reference sequence). The germline V and J ends were trimmed by 10 bases and 3 bases, with 16 bases remaining between them. CDR3 length: 13 residues.

This CDR3 reads CASSWGDTSGGHNEQFF. CDR3 coding DNA: TGTGCCAGCAGCTGGGGCGATACTAGCGGGGGTCACAATGAGCAGTTCTTC. The chain employs TRBV7-9 and TRBJ2-1; TRBD2 agrees at 11 bases. CDR1 is SEHNR, CDR2 FQNEAQ, per germline (reference sequence). The CDR3 extends over 17 amino acids. With 4 bases clipped from V and 5 bases from J, the junction kept 10 bases outside the gene matches.

The chain couples TRBV3-1 to TRBJ1-1, with D tentatively TRBD1 (5 bases). The CDR3 totals 13 residues. Germline V gene data show CDR1 as LGHDT and CDR2 as YNNKEL (reference sequence). Between the trimmed V and J ends, which lost 3 bases and 5 bases, there was a span of 10 bases. In DNA, the CDR3 is TGTGCCAGCAGCCAGGGGCTGGGAACTGAAGCTTTCTTT. Its translation is CASSQGLGTEAFF.

This clonotype was seen more than once but under ten times. V gene TRBV28 combines with J gene TRBJ2-7; D gene ambiguous. The germline CDR1 and CDR2 sequences are MDHEN and SYDVKM. Between the trimmed V and J ends, which lost 1 base and 5 bases, there was a span of 0 bases. The CDR3 contains 10 residues. In DNA form, the CDR3 reads TGTGCCAGCAGTTTATACGAGCAGTACTTC. Translation: CASSLYEQYF.

The V call is TRBV13, the J call TRBJ2-7, with TRBD1 matching 10 bases. The germline V gene has CDR1 PRHDT and CDR2 FYEKMQ (reference sequence). There are 14 residues in the CDR3. V was pared by 6 bases and J by 6 bases, with 8 bases of the junction left unmatched. The CDR3, as DNA: TGTGCCAGCAGTCGGCCGGGACAGGGGTCCGAGCAGTACTTC. Translating gives CASSRPGQGSEQYF.

This clonotype has only one observation. This chain uses TRBV15 with TRBJ2-7; weak D call: TRBD1 (5 bases). The CDR3 has 16 residues. The germline V gene has CDR1 LNHNV and CDR2 YYDKDF (reference sequence). V lost 0 bases to trimming and J lost 2 bases, with 14 bases between them. CDR3 in amino acids: CATSRDMQGFAYEQYF. The CDR3 region has the DNA TGTGCCACCAGCAGAGATATGCAGGGCTTCGCCTACGAGCAGTACTTC. The complete variable domain, with remaining parts taken from reference TRBV15 and TRBJ2-7, reads DAMVIQNPRYQVTQFGKPVTLSCSQTLNHNVMYWYQQKSSQAPKLLFHYYDKDFNNEADTPDNFQSRRPNTSFCFLDIRSPGLGDTAMYLCATSRDMQGFAYEQYFGPGTRLTVT.

V is TRBV28 and J is TRBJ2-5; D not certain. Germline V gives CDR1 MDHEN, CDR2 SYDVKM. With 3 bases removed from V and 5 bases from J, the gap between germline ends came to 10 bases. This CDR3 is 13 amino acids long. The CDR3 nucleotides read TGTGCCAGCAGTTTTATCGGAATGGAGACCCAGTACTTC. This codes for CASSFIGMETQYF.

The chain has TRBV29-1 and TRBJ2-5, with D possibly being TRBD2 (5 bases). From germline, CDR1 is SQVTM and CDR2 ANQGSEA. Trimming stripped 6 bases from V and 5 bases from J, with 25 bases between. The length of the CDR3 is 16 residues. CDR3 in DNA: TGCAGCGTGGAACGAACGGGGAAGGGCCAACGGGAGACCCAGTACTTC. Translating it yields CSVERTGKGQRETQYF.

V gene TRBV7-9 combines with J gene TRBJ2-4, with D hard to call. V lost 5 bases to trimming and J lost 9 bases, with 14 bases between them. The CDR3 is 13 residues long. CDR1 is SEHNR, CDR2 FQNEAQ, per germline (reference sequence). Here the CDR3 reads CASSPLNLGIQYF. CDR3 bases: TGTGCCAGCAGCCCGCTTAACTTGGGCATTCAGTACTTC.

The CDR3 protein is CASSVEVLDTQYF. CDR3 sequence (DNA): TGTGCCAGCAGCGTAGAGGTTCTAGATACGCAGTATTTT. The chain combines TRBV9 with TRBJ2-3; no reliable D call. The ends were cut back, 0 bases at V and 5 bases at J, with 7 bases in the middle. Germline values: CDR1 SGDLS, CDR2 YYNGEE. The CDR3 is made up of 13 amino acids.

The chain is built from TRBV5-1 and TRBJ2-1, with a weak D call TRBD2 (6 bases). The V gene lost 1 base and the J gene lost 7 bases, with 18 bases spanning the gap. The CDR3 has 16 residues. Germline V gene data show CDR1 as SGHRS and CDR2 as YFSETQ. The CDR3 sequence is CASSLRLEGIRNEQFF. In DNA, the CDR3 is TGCGCCAGCAGCTTGAGACTGGAGGGGATTCGGAATGAGCAGTTCTTC.

J is TRBJ2-5 and V is TRBV20-1; D is perhaps TRBD2 (5 bases). CDR1 and CDR2 from the germline V gene are DFQATT and SNEGSKA (reference sequence). CDR3 length: 13 amino acids. Between the trimmed V and J ends, which lost 6 bases and 5 bases, there was a span of 16 bases. The CDR3 DNA follows: TGCAGTGCCGAACTAGACTTCGACGAGACCCAGTACTTC. It encodes CSAELDFDETQYF.

The chain employs TRBV2 and TRBJ2-1; 8 bases fit TRBD1. Germline trimming cut 6 bases from V and 5 bases from J; bases unmatched to any gene: 12. This CDR3 comprises 16 residues. The germline V gene has CDR1 SNHLY and CDR2 FYNNEI. The CDR3 reads CASRALWQGANNEQFF. Written as DNA, the CDR3 is TGTGCCAGCAGGGCCCTGTGGCAGGGGGCCAACAATGAGCAGTTCTTC.

The chain carries TRBV27 and TRBJ2-7; TRBD2 might be the D (6 bases). The V gene lost 8 bases and the J gene lost 1 base, with 12 bases spanning the gap. Germline assignment: CDR1 MNHEY and CDR2 SMNVEV (reference sequence). The length of the CDR3 is 13 residues. The CDR3 loop is CASAAGRSYEQYF. The CDR3 DNA sequence: TGTGCCAGCGCGGCGGGACGGTCCTACGAGCAGTACTTC.

The chain combines TRBV27 with TRBJ2-1, with unresolved D. The V gene's germline CDR1 is MNHEY and CDR2 SMNVEV (reference sequence). The V and J ends lost 5 bases and 5 bases respectively, with 13 bases between them. This CDR3 has 14 amino acids. CDR3 sequence reads: CASSINRVHNEQFF. For the CDR3, the DNA is TGTGCCAGCAGTATAAACAGAGTACACAATGAGCAGTTCTTC.

V usage is TRBV13 and J usage is TRBJ2-1; 7 bases map to TRBD1. This CDR3 contains 17 residues. The trim removed 1 base at V and 3 bases at J, leaving 9 bases unmatched. CDR1 and CDR2 from the germline V gene are PRHDT and FYEKMQ (reference sequence). This chain's CDR3 is CASSLEAWTGGYNEQFF. The CDR3 DNA is TGTGCCAGCAGCTTAGAAGCCTGGACAGGAGGCTACAATGAGCAGTTCTTC.

The gene calls are TRBV9 and TRBJ2-6, with TRBD1 matching 8 bases. The germline CDR1 and CDR2 sequences are SGDLS and YYNGEE. The junction had 6 bases not matched to a gene; V was cut back by 3 bases and J by 4 bases. This CDR3 has 16 amino acids. CDR3 bases: TGTGCCAGCAGCGAGACAGGGGCGTCCGGGGCCAACGTCCTGACTTTC. Protein sequence: CASSETGASGANVLTF.

The V call is TRBV27, the J call TRBJ2-2, with D maybe TRBD2 (5 bases). CDR3 length: 15 residues. Germline CDR1 is MNHEY and CDR2 is SMNVEV (reference sequence). Trimming removed 11 bases at V and 4 bases at J, with 20 bases between. This CDR3 reads CASEENGNPTGELFF. DNA of the CDR3: TGTGCCTCGGAGGAGAACGGGAACCCCACCGGGGAGCTGTTTTTT.

The rearrangement uses TRBV29-1 and TRBJ1-2; D perhaps matches TRBD1 (5 bases). Germline assignment: CDR1 SQVTM and CDR2 ANQGSEA. The CDR3 runs 14 residues. With 4 bases removed from V and 5 bases from J, the gap between germline ends came to 17 bases. CDR3 sequence: CSVGKPEGFYGYTF. CDR3 sequence (DNA): TGCAGCGTTGGCAAACCCGAGGGGTTTTATGGCTACACCTTC.

This rearrangement joins TRBV5-1 to TRBJ2-1; D is possibly TRBD1 or TRBD2 (5 bases each). This CDR3 contains 15 residues. V lost 1 base, J lost 2 bases, and 10 bases lay in between. Germline V gene data show CDR1 as SGHRS and CDR2 as YFSETQ. CDR3 coding DNA: TGCGCCAGCAGCTTGTATGGGACGACCTACAATGAGCAGTTCTTC. Amino acids: CASSLYGTTYNEQFF.

This chain connects TRBV27 to TRBJ2-5; D not certain. The CDR3 loop spans 12 amino acids. CDR1 MNHEY and CDR2 SMNVEV come from the germline V gene (reference sequence). Trimming left V 6 bases short and J 5 bases short, with 10 bases between. This chain's CDR3 is CASSRPSETQYF. The CDR3 nucleotides read TGTGCCAGCAGCCGCCCTTCGGAGACCCAGTACTTC.

The chain couples TRBV15 to TRBJ1-2; D is perhaps TRBD1 (5 bases). CDR1 and CDR2 from the germline V gene are LNHNV and YYDKDF (reference sequence). Trimming took 1 base from V and 6 from J, leaving 12 bases between them. This CDR3 comprises 14 residues. CDR3 protein: CATSRVGRVNGYTF. The CDR3 bases are TGTGCCACCAGCAGAGTGGGCAGGGTGAATGGCTACACCTTC.

V and J are TRBV28 and TRBJ2-5; 8 nucleotides line up with TRBD1. The CDR3 runs 16 residues. The V and J ends lost 5 bases and 3 bases, in that order; junction bases with no gene match: 11. In germline, CDR1 is MDHEN, CDR2 SYDVKM. The CDR3 DNA sequence: TGTGCCAGCAGTCCTACCCCGACAGGGGCAAAAGAGACCCAGTACTTC. Translated, it gives CASSPTPTGAKETQYF.

This clonotype was recorded a few times. V usage is TRBV4-1 and J usage is TRBJ2-5; 13 nucleotides align to TRBD2. Germline trimming cut 4 bases from V and 7 bases from J; bases unmatched to any gene: 9. The CDR3 is 16 amino acids. Germline CDR1 reads MGHRA; CDR2 reads YSYEKL. The CDR3 spells CASSPDWTSGRGTQYF. The CDR3 DNA is TGCGCCAGCAGCCCCGACTGGACTAGCGGGAGAGGGACCCAGTACTTC.

This sequence joins TRBV7-9 and TRBJ1-5, with 9 positions matching TRBD1. CDR3 length: 14 amino acids. V dropped 5 bases and J dropped 5; count of bases not matched to a gene: 4. The V gene's germline CDR1 is SEHNR and CDR2 FQNEAQ (reference sequence). The CDR3 DNA sequence: TGTGCCAGCAGCAATACAGGGGGCCATCAGCCCCAGCATTTT. Translated: CASSNTGGHQPQHF.

The chain employs TRBV28 and TRBJ2-1; 14 nucleotides match TRBD2. Germline CDR1 and CDR2: MDHEN and SYDVKM. The trim removed 9 bases at V and 2 bases at J, leaving 12 bases unmatched. The CDR3 consists of 18 residues. The DNA for the CDR3 is TGTGCCAGTAACATCCGGGGACTAGCGGGAGATACCTACAATGAGCAGTTCTTC. Translating gives CASNIRGLAGDTYNEQFF.

CDR3 region: CASSLGGNSPLHF. As DNA, the CDR3 is TGTGCCAGCAGTTTGGGGGGAAATTCACCCCTCCACTTT. The chain combines TRBV12-3 or TRBV12-4 with TRBJ1-6; TRBD1 is a possible D gene (5 bases). This CDR3 has 13 amino acids. V shed 3 bases and J shed 7 bases, with 7 bases lying between them.

The chain is built from TRBV19 and TRBJ2-1, with 9 nucleotides matching TRBD2. The junction had 4 bases not matched to a gene; V was cut back by 10 bases and J by 0 bases. This CDR3 comprises 14 residues. Germline loops: CDR1 LNHDA, CDR2 SQIVND (reference sequence). CDR3 DNA sequence: TGTGCCACCGCGGGGGGGGGCTCCTACAATGAGCAGTTCTTC. Translating gives CATAGGGSYNEQFF.

The V call is TRBV4-1, the J call TRBJ2-7; no clear D gene. With 1 base removed from V and 0 bases from J, the gap between germline ends came to 7 bases. CDR1 is MGHRA and CDR2 is YSYEKL in the germline V gene. The CDR3 has 14 residues. CDR3 DNA: TGCGCCAGCAGCCAAGGGCCCCTCTCCTACGAGCAGTACTTC. The encoded protein is CASSQGPLSYEQYF.

This rearrangement joins TRBV14 to TRBJ2-3, with TRBD2 identical over 10 bases. Germline CDR1 SGHDN, CDR2 FVKESK. Germline trimming cut 1 base from V and 1 base from J; bases unmatched to any gene: 2. The CDR3 runs 16 residues. The CDR3 DNA is TGTGCCAGCAGCCAAGTCCTAGCGGGGGGCACAGATACGCAGTATTTT. Translated: CASSQVLAGGTDTQYF.

The chain employs TRBV12-3 or TRBV12-4 and TRBJ1-5; 9 bases line up with TRBD1. The CDR3 has 15 amino acids. After removal of 6 bases from V and 3 bases from J, the junction contained 6 bases not matched to a gene. The chain's CDR3 is CASSLTGGYNQPQHF. The CDR3 DNA follows: TGTGCCAGCAGCCTGACAGGGGGATACAATCAGCCCCAGCATTTT.